A selection of T cell receptor beta chains follows, all from one sample in a study of T cell repertoires in cytomegalovirus infection. TCRdb reprocessed the reads via MiXCR and lists one record per CDR3 protein. This repertoire shows 150,000 to 200,000 distinct CDR3 sequences, 25% to 30% found once; its top ten account for about 28%. The specimen sequenced was PBMCs. These TCRs come from a human donor in good health (CMV status not recorded). Some clones in this sample may be carry-over from other donors' samples. Each CDR3 is given with its conserved first and last residue. D genes are given only for firm matches. Part of the rows lack a size; the others show once, few, many or a class for expanded clones.

j_call v_call d_call clone_size cdr3_nt cdr3_aa
TRBJ1-1 TRBV14 NA NA TGTGCCAGCAGCATTGAGGGAAAGAACACTGAAGCTTTCTTT CASSIEGKNTEAFF
TRBJ2-1 TRBV7-2 TRBD2 few TGTGCCAGCAGCTGGACGGGGGGGCTGGAGGGTGAGCAGTTCTTC CASSWTGGLEGEQFF
TRBJ2-3 TRBV15 TRBD1 few TGTGCCACCAGCAGACCCGCGACAGGGACGGGGTCAGATACGCAGTATTTT CATSRPATGTGSDTQYF
TRBJ1-5 TRBV4-3 NA few TGCGCCAGCAGCCAAGATCGGACAGAGAATCAGCCCCAGCATTTT CASSQDRTENQPQHF
TRBJ1-1 TRBV9 NA NA TGTGCCAGCAGCCCCTTTCAGCGACATGAAGCTTTCTTT CASSPFQRHEAFF
TRBJ2-1 TRBV4-2 TRBD2 few TGTGCCAGCAGCCCCACTAGCGGGGGCACTTCCGGCGAGCAGTTCTTC CASSPTSGGTSGEQFF
TRBJ2-3 TRBV2 NA few TGTGCCAGCAGGCTAAGTGGGGATACGCAGTATTTT CASRLSGDTQYF
TRBJ2-7 TRBV7-9 NA few TGTGCCATGGGGGACGTGGTTGGCTACGAGCAGTACTTC CAMGDVVGYEQYF
TRBJ2-1 TRBV7-2 TRBD2 many TGTGCCAGCAGCTTACCGACTAGCGGGGGGAAAAGCTCCTACAATGAGCAGTTCTTC CASSLPTSGGKSSYNEQFF
TRBJ2-1 TRBV7-2 NA many TGTGCCAGCAGCCTGGGTCTAGCCTACAATGAGCAGTTCTTC CASSLGLAYNEQFF
TRBJ1-1 TRBV12-3/TRBV12-4 NA few TGTGCCAGCAGTTTTCTGGAGCGGGGGGCCCCTGAAGCTTTCTTT CASSFLERGAPEAFF
TRBJ1-1 TRBV7-6 NA few TGTGCCAGCAGCCCCCCACAGGGTCCCACTGAAGCTTTCTTT CASSPPQGPTEAFF
TRBJ2-1 TRBV10-3 TRBD2 NA TGTGCCATTACTAGCGGTCCCAATGAGCAGTTCTTC CAITSGPNEQFF
TRBJ1-3 TRBV4-3 NA NA TGCGCCAGCAGCCAAGAGCCTGGAAACACCATATATTTT CASSQEPGNTIYF
TRBJ2-7 TRBV7-2 NA NA TGTGCCAGCAGCTTGTATATAGATTCGGTCGAGCAGTACTTC CASSLYIDSVEQYF
TRBJ2-7 TRBV7-2 NA many TGTGCCAGCAGCTTAGATAGTCGGACGTTCATACGAGGGCAGTACTTC CASSLDSRTFIRGQYF
TRBJ2-1 TRBV7-3 NA NA TGTGCCAGCAGCCCTAAGAGAGACAATGAGCAGTTCTTC CASSPKRDNEQFF
TRBJ2-7 TRBV11-2 NA NA TGTGCCAGCAGCGGCAGGGAGGGGGCCTACGAGCAGTACTTC CASSGREGAYEQYF
TRBJ1-1 TRBV5-4 NA few TGTGCCAGCAGCCCGGAGAGGGCCAGTGAAGCTTTCTTT CASSPERASEAFF
TRBJ2-3 TRBV2 TRBD2 NA TGTGCCAGCTCGGGGGGGCCAATAGATACGCAGTATTTT CASSGGPIDTQYF
TRBJ1-2 TRBV11-2 NA few TGTGCCAGCAGCCTACCGGGTTCCGGCTACACCTTC CASSLPGSGYTF
TRBJ1-5 TRBV7-6 NA few TGTGCCAGCAGCTTATGGGGGGTTAATCAGCCCCAGCATTTT CASSLWGVNQPQHF
TRBJ2-7 TRBV20-1 TRBD1 NA TGCAGTGCCGCGACAGGGTTAGACGAGCAGTACTTC CSAATGLDEQYF
TRBJ1-6 TRBV7-8 TRBD1 few TGTGCCAGCAGCGCCACAGGGGCAAATTCACCCCTCCACTTT CASSATGANSPLHF
TRBJ2-7 TRBV5-4 NA few TGTGCCAGCAGCTTGGGAGCTCCAGCCCTTTCCTACGAGCAGTACTTC CASSLGAPALSYEQYF
TRBJ1-1 TRBV4-2 TRBD1 many TGTGCCAGCAGCCCTCATCTCTCCAGGGGGGCTGACACTGAAGCTTTCTTT CASSPHLSRGADTEAFF
TRBJ1-5 TRBV29-1 NA few TGCAGCGTTGGTTTTGGCGGGGTTAGCCAGCCCCAGCATTTT CSVGFGGVSQPQHF
TRBJ2-5 TRBV7-2 TRBD1 few TGTGCCAGCAGCCCGCCAGGGGGAAGAGGAGAGACCCAGTACTTC CASSPPGGRGETQYF